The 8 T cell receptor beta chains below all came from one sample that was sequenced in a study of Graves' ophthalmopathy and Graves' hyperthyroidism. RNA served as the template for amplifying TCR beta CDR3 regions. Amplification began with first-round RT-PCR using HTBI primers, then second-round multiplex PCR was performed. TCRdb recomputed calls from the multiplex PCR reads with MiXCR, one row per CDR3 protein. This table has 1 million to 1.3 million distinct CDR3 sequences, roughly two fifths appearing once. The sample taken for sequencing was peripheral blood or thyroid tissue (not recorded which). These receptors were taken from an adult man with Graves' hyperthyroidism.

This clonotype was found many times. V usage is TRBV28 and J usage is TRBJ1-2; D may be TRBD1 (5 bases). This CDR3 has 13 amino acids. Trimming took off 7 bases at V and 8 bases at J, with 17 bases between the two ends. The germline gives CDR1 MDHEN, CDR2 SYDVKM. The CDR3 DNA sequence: TGTGCCAGCATCTCACCGGGCAGGGACGGCTACACCTTC. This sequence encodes CASISPGRDGYTF.

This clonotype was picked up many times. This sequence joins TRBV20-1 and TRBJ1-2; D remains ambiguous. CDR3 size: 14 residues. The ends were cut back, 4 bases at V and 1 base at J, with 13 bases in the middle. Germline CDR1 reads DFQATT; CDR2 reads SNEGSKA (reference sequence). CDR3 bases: TGCAGTGCTACCAGGACGGGTTTTAACTATGGCTACACCTTC. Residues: CSATRTGFNYGYTF.

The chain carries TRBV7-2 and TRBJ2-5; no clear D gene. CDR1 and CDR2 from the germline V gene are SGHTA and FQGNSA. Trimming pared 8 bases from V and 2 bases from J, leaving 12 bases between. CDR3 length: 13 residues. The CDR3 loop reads CASVLDGQETQYF. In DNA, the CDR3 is TGTGCCAGCGTCCTGGACGGACAAGAGACCCAGTACTTC.

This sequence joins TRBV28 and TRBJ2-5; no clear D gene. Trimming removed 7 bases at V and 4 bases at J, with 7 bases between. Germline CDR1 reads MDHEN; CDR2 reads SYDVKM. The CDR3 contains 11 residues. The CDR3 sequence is CASKPGETQYF. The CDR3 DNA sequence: TGTGCCAGCAAGCCGGGAGAGACCCAGTACTTC. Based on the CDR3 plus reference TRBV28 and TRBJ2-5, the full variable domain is DVKVTQSSRYLVKRTGEKVFLECVQDMDHENMFWYRQDPGLGLRLIYFSYDVKMKEKGDIPEGYSVSREKKERFSLILESASTNQTSMYLCASKPGETQYFGPGTRLLVL.

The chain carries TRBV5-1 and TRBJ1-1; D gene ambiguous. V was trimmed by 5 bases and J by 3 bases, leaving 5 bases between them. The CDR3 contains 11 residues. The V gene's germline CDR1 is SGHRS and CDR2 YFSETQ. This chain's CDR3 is CASRPDTEAFF. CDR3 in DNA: TGCGCCAGCAGGCCGGACACTGAAGCTTTCTTT.

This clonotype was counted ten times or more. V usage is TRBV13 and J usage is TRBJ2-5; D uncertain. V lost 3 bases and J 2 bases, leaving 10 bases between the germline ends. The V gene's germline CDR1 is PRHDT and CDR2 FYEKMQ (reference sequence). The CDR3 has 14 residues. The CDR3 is CASSFPPMQETQYF. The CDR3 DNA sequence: TGTGCCAGCAGCTTCCCACCCATGCAAGAGACCCAGTACTTC.

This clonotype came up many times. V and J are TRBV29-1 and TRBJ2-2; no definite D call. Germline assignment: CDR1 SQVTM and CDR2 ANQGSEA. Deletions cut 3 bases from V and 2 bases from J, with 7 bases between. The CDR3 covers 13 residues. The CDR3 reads CSVESTNTGELFF. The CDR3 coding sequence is TGCAGCGTTGAGTCCACTAACACCGGGGAGCTGTTTTTT.

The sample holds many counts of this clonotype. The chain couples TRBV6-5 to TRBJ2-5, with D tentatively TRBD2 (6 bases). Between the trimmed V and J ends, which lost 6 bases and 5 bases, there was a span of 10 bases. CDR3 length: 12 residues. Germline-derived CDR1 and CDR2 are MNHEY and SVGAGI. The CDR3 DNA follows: TGTGCCAGCAGCAAGAGCGGGGAGACCCAGTACTTC. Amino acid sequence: CASSKSGETQYF.